The clone carrying this T cell receptor (beta chain) was seen just once. The data were obtained in a study of T cell responses to AZD1222 COVID-19 vaccine. The ends were cut back, 3 bases at V and 5 bases at J, with 13 bases in the middle. Germline CDR1 LGHNA, CDR2 YSLEER. This CDR3 has 14 amino acids. Produced via immunoSEQ multiplex PCR; TCRdb's table is partial and in-frame only. Of some 150,000 clones in the sample, 88% were seen once. The genes are TRBV4-3 and TRBJ1-1; possibly TRBD1 for D (5 bases). The material sequenced was peripheral blood, taken on day 0 of MenACWY control vaccination. The clonotype was recovered from an adult in good health. Here the CDR3 reads CASSHLGGRTEAFF. CDR3 bases: TGCGCCAGCAGCCATCTGGGGGGGAGGACTGAAGCTTTCTTT.